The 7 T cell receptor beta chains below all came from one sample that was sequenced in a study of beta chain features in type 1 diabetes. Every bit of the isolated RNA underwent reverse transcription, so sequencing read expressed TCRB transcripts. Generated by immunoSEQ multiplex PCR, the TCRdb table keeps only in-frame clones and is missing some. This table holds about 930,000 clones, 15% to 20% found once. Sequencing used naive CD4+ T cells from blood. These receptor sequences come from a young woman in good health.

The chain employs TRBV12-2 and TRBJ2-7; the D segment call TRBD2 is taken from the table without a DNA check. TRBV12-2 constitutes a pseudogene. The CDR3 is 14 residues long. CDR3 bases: TGTGCAAGTCCCCCGGACCCACTAGCTTACGAGCAGTACTTC. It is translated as CASPPDPLAYEQYF.

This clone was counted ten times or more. CDR3 sequence: CASSQCDVLSSYNEQFF. In nucleotides, the CDR3 is TGCGCCAGCAGTCAATGCGACGTATTAAGCTCCTACAATGAGCAGTTCTTC. V and J are TRBV23-1 and TRBJ2-1; D ambiguous. TRBV23-1 is marked as an open reading frame, function uncertain. The CDR3 runs to 17 residues. V was trimmed by 1 base and J by 0 bases, leaving 13 bases between them.

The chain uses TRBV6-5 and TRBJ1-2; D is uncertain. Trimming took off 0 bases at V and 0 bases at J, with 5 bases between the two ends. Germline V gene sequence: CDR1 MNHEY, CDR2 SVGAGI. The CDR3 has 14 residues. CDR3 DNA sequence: TGTGCCAGCAGTTACTCCTCAACTAACTATGGCTACACCTTC. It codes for CASSYSSTNYGYTF.

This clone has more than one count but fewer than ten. In nucleotides, the CDR3 is TGTGCCAGCAGCGTCGTGGGGGCCGAAGAGACCCAGTACTTC. Translating gives CASSVVGAEETQYF. V and J are TRBV5-6 and TRBJ2-5, with D possibly being TRBD1 (6 bases). Germline V gene sequence: CDR1 SGHDT, CDR2 YYEEEE. This CDR3 comprises 14 residues. Trimming took off 4 bases at V and 3 bases at J, with 13 bases between the two ends.

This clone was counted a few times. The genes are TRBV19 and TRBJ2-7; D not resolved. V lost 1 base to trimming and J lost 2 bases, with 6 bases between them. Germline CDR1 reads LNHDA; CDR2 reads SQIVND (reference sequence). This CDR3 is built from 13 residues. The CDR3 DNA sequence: TGTGCCAGTAGTATAGTTGGAGCCTACGAGCAGTACTTC. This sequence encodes CASSIVGAYEQYF. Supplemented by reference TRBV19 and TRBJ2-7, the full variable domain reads DGGITQSPKYLFRKEGQNVTLSCEQNLNHDAMYWYRQDPGQGLRLIYYSQIVNDFQKGDIAEGYSVSREKKESFPLTVTSAQKNPTAFYLCASSIVGAYEQYFGPGTRLTVT.

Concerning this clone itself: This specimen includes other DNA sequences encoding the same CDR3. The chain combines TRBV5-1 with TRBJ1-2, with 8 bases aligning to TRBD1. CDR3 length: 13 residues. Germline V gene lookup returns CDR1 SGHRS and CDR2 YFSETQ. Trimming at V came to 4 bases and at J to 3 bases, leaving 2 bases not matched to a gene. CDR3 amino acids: CASSVTGDYGYTF. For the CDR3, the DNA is TGCGCCAGCAGCGTGACAGGGGACTATGGCTACACCTTC.

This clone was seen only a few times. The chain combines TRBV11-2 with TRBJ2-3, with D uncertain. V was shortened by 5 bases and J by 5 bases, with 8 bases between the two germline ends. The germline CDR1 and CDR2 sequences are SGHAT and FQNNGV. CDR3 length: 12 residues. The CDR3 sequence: CASSRDLDTQYF. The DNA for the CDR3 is TGTGCCAGCAGCCGCGATCTAGATACGCAGTATTTT.